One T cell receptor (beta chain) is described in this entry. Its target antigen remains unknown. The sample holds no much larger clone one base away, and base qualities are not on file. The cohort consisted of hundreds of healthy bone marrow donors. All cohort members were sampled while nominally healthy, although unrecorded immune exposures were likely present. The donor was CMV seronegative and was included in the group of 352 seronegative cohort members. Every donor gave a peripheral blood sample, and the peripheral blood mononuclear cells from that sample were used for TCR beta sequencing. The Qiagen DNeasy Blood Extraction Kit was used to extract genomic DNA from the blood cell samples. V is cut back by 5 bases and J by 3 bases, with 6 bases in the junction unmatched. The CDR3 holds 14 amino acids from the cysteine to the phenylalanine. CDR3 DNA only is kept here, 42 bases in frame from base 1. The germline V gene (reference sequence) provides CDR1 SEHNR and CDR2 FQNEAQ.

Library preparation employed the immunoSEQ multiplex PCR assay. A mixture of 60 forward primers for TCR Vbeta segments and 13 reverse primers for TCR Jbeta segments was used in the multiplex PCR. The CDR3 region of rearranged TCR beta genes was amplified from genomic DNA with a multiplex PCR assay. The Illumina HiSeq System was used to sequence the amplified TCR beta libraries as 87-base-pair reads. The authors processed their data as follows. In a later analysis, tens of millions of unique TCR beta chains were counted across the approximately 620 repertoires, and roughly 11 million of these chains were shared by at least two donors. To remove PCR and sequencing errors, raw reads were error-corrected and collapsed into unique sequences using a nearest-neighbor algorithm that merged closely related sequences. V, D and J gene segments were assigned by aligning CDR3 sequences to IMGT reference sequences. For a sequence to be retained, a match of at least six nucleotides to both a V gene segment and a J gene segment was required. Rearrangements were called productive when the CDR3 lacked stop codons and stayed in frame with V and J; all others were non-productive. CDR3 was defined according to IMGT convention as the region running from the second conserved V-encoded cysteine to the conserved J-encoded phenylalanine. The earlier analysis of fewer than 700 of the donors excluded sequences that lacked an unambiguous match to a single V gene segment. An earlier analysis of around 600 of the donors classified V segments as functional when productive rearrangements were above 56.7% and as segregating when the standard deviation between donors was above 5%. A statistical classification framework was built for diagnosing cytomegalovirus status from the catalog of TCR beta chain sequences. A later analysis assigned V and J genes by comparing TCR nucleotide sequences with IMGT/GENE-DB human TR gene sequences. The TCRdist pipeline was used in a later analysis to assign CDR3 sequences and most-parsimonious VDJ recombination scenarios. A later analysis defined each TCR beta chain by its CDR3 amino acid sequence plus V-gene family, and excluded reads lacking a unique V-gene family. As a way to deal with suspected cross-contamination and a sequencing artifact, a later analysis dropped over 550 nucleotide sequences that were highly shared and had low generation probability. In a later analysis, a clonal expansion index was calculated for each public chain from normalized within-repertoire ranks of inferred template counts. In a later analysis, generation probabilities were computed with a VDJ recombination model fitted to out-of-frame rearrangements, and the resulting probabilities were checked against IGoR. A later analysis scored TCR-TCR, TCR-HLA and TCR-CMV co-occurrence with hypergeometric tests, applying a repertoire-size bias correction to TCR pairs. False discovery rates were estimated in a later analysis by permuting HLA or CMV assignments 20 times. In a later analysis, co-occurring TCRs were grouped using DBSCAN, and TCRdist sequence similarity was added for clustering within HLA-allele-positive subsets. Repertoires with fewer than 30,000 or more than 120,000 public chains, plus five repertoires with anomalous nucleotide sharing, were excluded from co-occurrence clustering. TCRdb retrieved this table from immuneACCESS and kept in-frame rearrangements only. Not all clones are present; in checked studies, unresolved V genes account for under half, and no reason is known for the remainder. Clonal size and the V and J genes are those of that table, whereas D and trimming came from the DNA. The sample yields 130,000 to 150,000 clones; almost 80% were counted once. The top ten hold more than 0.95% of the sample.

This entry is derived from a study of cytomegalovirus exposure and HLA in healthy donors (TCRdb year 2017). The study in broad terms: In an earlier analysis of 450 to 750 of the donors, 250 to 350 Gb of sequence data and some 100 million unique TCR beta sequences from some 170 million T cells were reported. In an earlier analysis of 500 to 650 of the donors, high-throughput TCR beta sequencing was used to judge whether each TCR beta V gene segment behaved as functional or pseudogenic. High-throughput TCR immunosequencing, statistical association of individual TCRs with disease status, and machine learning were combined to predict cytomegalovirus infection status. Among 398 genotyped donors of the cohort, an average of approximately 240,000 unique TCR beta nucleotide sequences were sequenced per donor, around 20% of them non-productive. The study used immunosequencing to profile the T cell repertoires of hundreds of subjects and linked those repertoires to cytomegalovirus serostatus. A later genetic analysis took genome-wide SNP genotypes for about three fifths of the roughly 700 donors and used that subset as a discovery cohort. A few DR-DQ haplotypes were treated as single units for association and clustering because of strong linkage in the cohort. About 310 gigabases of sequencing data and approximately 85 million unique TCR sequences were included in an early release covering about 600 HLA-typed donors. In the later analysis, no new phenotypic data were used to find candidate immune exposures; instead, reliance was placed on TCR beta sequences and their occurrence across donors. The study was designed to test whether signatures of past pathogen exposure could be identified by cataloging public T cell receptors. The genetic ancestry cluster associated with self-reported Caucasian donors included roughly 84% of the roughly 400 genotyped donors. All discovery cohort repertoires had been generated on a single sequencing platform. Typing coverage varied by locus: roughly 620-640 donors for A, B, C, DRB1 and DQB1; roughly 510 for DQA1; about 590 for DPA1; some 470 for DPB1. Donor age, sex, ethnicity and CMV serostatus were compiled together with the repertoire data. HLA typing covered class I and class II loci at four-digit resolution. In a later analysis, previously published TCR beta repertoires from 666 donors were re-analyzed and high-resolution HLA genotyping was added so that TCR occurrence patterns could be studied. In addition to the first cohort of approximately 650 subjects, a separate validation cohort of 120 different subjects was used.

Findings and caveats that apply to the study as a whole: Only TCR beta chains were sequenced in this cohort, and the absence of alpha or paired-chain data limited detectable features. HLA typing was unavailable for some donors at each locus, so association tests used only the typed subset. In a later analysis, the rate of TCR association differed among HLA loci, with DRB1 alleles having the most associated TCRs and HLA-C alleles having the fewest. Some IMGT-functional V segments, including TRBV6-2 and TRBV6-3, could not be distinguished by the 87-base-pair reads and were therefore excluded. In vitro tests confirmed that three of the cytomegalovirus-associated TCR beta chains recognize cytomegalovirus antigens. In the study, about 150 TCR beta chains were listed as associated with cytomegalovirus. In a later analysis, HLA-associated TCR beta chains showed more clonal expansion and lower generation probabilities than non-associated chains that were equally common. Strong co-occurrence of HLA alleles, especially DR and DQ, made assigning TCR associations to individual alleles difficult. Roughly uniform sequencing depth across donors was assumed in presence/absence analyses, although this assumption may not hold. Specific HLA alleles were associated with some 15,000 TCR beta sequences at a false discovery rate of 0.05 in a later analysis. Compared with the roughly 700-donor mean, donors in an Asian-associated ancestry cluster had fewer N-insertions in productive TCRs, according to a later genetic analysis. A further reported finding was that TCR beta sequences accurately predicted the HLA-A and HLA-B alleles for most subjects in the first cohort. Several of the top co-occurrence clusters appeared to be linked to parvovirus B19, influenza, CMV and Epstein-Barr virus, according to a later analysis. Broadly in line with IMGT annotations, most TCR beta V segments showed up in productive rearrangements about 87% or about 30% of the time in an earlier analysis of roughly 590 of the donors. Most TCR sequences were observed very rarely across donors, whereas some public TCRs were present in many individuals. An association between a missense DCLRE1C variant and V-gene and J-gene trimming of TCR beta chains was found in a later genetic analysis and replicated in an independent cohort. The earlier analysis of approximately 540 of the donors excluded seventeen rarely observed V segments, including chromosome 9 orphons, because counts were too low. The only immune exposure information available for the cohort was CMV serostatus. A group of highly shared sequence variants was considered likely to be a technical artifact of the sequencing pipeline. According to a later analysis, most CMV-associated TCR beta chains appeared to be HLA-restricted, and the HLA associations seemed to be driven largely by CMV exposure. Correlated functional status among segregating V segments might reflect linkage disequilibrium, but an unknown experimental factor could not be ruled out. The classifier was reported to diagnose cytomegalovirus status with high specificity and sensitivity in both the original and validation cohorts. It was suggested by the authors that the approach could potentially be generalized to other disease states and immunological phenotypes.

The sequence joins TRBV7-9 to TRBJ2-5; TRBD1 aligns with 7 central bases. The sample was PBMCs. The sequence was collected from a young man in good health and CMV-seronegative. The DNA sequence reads TGTGCCAGCAGCCCTTGGGACAGTAAAGAGACCCAGTACTTC. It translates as CASSPWDSKETQYF.